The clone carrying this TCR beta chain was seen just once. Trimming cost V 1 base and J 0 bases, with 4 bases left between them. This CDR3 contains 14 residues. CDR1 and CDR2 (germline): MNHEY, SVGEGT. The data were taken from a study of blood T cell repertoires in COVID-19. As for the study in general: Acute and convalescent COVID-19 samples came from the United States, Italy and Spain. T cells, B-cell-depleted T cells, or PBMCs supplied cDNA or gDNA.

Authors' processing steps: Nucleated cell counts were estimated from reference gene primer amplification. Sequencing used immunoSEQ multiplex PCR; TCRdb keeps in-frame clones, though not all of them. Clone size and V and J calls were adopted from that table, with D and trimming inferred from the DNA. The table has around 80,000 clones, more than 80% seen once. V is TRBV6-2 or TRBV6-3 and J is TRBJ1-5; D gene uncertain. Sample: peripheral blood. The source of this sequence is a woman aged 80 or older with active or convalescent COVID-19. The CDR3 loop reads CASSYYYSNQPQHF. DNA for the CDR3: TGTGCCAGCAGTTACTACTATAGCAATCAGCCCCAGCATTTT.